These 25 T cell receptor beta chains share one sample of origin, sequenced in a study of T cell responses to AZD1222 COVID-19 vaccine (dated by TCRdb to the early 2020s). Library construction relied on the immunoSEQ multiplex PCR assay. Sourced from immuneACCESS, this table was stored by TCRdb with only in-frame sequences that have V and J called. A share of the clones is absent; for the studies checked, an unresolved V gene accounts for under half, and the remainder has no known explanation. The sample table lists 92,000 or so clones, 75% to 90% of them with a count of one. The top ten clonotypes cover 5.5% of the sample. This specimen's time point label, interpreted: about 28 days (+/-7) after the second vaccine dose. This specimen was peripheral blood, taken 28 days after the second AZD1222 dose. These receptors all stem from an adult who received the AZD1222 COVID-19 vaccine.

This chain connects TRBV6-4 to TRBJ1-1; weak D call: TRBD1 (6 bases). Germline V gene sequence: CDR1 MRHNA, CDR2 SNTAGT. The CDR3 extends over 13 amino acids. V dropped 0 bases and J dropped 11 bases, with 13 bases sitting between them. The CDR3, as DNA: TGTGCCAGCAGTGACTCCCAATGGGGGGCCGCTTTCTTT. Amino acid sequence: CASSDSQWGAAFF.

This chain joins TRBV5-4 and TRBJ2-1; possible D gene TRBD1, 6 bases. The CDR3 is 16 residues long. Trimming cost V 4 bases and J 2 bases, with 16 bases left between them. CDR1 and CDR2 from the germline V gene are SGHNT and YYREEE (reference sequence). CDR3 loop: CASSPGWGTTYNEQFF. CDR3 nucleotide sequence: TGTGCCAGCAGCCCAGGGTGGGGGACAACCTACAATGAGCAGTTCTTC. Combining the CDR3 with reference TRBV5-4 and TRBJ2-1 gives the whole variable domain ETGVTQSPTHLIKTRGQQVTLRCSSQSGHNTVSWYQQALGQGPQFIFQYYREEENGRGNFPPRFSGLQFPNYSSELNVNALELDDSALYLCASSPGWGTTYNEQFFGPGTRLTVL.

The chain uses TRBV5-1 and TRBJ2-1; 8 bases are shared with TRBD2. V was pared by 2 bases and J by 4 bases, with 5 bases of the junction left unmatched. CDR3 length: 15 amino acids. Germline loops: CDR1 SGHRS, CDR2 YFSETQ. The CDR3 loop is CASSFAGGLYNEQFF. CDR3 DNA sequence: TGCGCCAGCAGCTTCGCGGGGGGCCTATACAATGAGCAGTTCTTC.

The chain employs TRBV19 and TRBJ1-5; D gene ambiguous. Germline V gene lookup returns CDR1 LNHDA and CDR2 SQIVND (reference sequence). There are 15 residues in the CDR3. Trimming took 6 bases from V and 4 from J, leaving 16 bases between them. The CDR3 sequence is CASSHSGLSNQPQHF. CDR3 DNA: TGTGCCAGTAGCCACTCCGGGTTATCAAATCAGCCCCAGCATTTT.

The gene calls are TRBV11-3 and TRBJ1-4; 7 bases map to TRBD1. This CDR3 region has 14 residues. V was clipped by 6 bases and J by 6 bases; unmatched bases: 7. In germline, CDR1 is SGHNT, CDR2 YENEEA. CDR3 nucleotide sequence: TGTGCCAGCAGTGTACAGGGGAGGGATGAAAAACTGTTTTTT. Translating it yields CASSVQGRDEKLFF.

Only one count was recorded for this clone. The CDR3 DNA reads as TGTGCCTGGGGGAGGGCCGGGAGCAGCTCCTACGAGCAGTACTTC. This gives the protein CAWGRAGSSSYEQYF. The genes are TRBV30 and TRBJ2-7; 7 bases line up with TRBD2. Trimming removed 5 bases from V and 0 bases from J; junction bases left unmatched: 10. This CDR3 contains 15 residues. The V gene's germline CDR1 is GTSNPN and CDR2 SVGIG (reference sequence).

V and J are TRBV19 and TRBJ1-2; possibly TRBD1 for D (6 bases). V lost 2 bases, J lost 7 bases, and 23 bases lay in between. The CDR3 contains 17 residues. Germline V gene data show CDR1 as LNHDA and CDR2 as SQIVND (reference sequence). The CDR3 reads CASSIRGTNALNGGYTF. The CDR3 DNA sequence: TGTGCCAGTAGTATAAGGGGGACCAACGCCCTAAACGGTGGCTACACCTTC. Full variable domain (rest looked up from reference TRBV19 and TRBJ1-2): DGGITQSPKYLFRKEGQNVTLSCEQNLNHDAMYWYRQDPGQGLRLIYYSQIVNDFQKGDIAEGYSVSREKKESFPLTVTSAQKNPTAFYLCASSIRGTNALNGGYTFGSGTRLTVV.

The rearrangement uses TRBV7-9 and TRBJ2-1; D is ambiguous. Trimming stripped 0 bases from V and 3 bases from J, with 12 bases between. Germline V lookup: CDR1 SEHNR, CDR2 FQNEAQ (reference sequence). The CDR3 sequence is 16 residues long. In DNA form, the CDR3 reads TGTGCCAGCAGCTTAGCGAACACAGACTTCTACAATGAGCAGTTCTTC. Translated, it gives CASSLANTDFYNEQFF.

The chain has TRBV19 and TRBJ1-5; no reliable D call. The CDR3 consists of 14 residues. Germline CDR1 and CDR2: LNHDA and SQIVND (reference sequence). Trimming removed 5 bases from V and 1 base from J, with 9 bases in between. As DNA, the CDR3 is TGTGCCAGTAGTTTGGTCGCCAGCAATCAGCCCCAGCATTTT. It yields the protein CASSLVASNQPQHF.

This chain connects TRBV3-1 (or the pseudogene TRBV3-2) to TRBJ1-2; D gene unclear. The CDR3 contains 14 residues. The ends were cut back, 2 bases at V and 0 bases at J, with 7 bases in the middle. Germline CDR1 reads LGHDT; CDR2 reads YNNKEL (reference sequence). CDR3 sequence reads: CASSQLSSNYGYTF. Here the CDR3 DNA reads TGTGCCAGCAGCCAATTGAGTTCTAACTATGGCTACACCTTC.

The gene calls are TRBV6-1 and TRBJ1-6, with TRBD1 identical over 7 bases. Losses at the gene ends were 7 bases for V and 10 bases for J; bases not matched to a gene: 10. This CDR3 comprises 14 residues. Germline V CDR1 and CDR2: MNHNS, SASEGT. CDR3 nucleotides: TGTGCCAGCATTACCACAGGGGCGAGATCACCCCTCCACTTT. Translation gives CASITTGARSPLHF.

This clone occurred a few times. The chain recombines TRBV11-2 with TRBJ1-1; weak D call: TRBD1 (6 bases). Trimming took off 6 bases at V and 5 bases at J, with 16 bases between the two ends. The length of the CDR3 is 14 residues. CDR1 SGHAT and CDR2 FQNNGV come from the germline V gene. CDR3 residues: CASRNREGGTEAFF. CDR3 DNA: TGTGCCAGCAGGAACAGGGAAGGGGGAACTGAAGCTTTCTTT.

This sequence joins TRBV27 and TRBJ1-5; 7 bases map to TRBD1. The CDR3 runs to 15 residues. Looked up from germline, CDR1 is MNHEY and CDR2 is SMNVEV (reference sequence). V dropped 5 bases and J dropped 2; count of bases not matched to a gene: 6. The CDR3 here is CASSGQGTGNQPQHF. CDR3 nucleotides: TGTGCCAGCAGTGGGCAAGGGACAGGCAATCAGCCCCAGCATTTT.

The chain is built from TRBV19 and TRBJ1-6; the D gene is possibly TRBD1 (5 bases). The CDR3 length is 18 residues. Germline V lookup: CDR1 LNHDA, CDR2 SQIVND (reference sequence). Trimming shortened V by 6 bases and J by 0 bases, and 18 bases separated the two germline ends. CDR3 sequence reads: CASRTWGRLLSYNSPLHF. The CDR3 DNA reads TGTGCCAGTAGGACCTGGGGACGACTCCTCTCCTATAATTCACCCCTCCACTTT.

The chain combines TRBV7-9 with TRBJ1-2; TRBD1 matches 11 bases. The CDR3 has 16 residues. CDR1 is SEHNR and CDR2 is FQNEAQ in the germline V gene (reference sequence). Trimming at V came to 1 base and at J to 7 bases, leaving 8 bases not matched to a gene. The CDR3 spells CASSLGRTGGASGYTF. Written as DNA, the CDR3 is TGTGCCAGCAGCTTAGGGAGGACAGGGGGCGCTAGTGGCTACACCTTC.

This clone was seen a single time. The rearrangement uses TRBV9 and TRBJ1-5; no clear D gene. From germline, CDR1 is SGDLS and CDR2 YYNGEE. This CDR3 region has 14 residues. Trimming removed 2 bases at V and 4 bases at J, with 10 bases between. CDR3: CASSVEGENQPQHF. Here the CDR3 DNA reads TGTGCCAGCAGCGTGGAGGGAGAAAATCAGCCCCAGCATTTT.

V usage is TRBV30 and J usage is TRBJ2-2; 7 bases align to TRBD1. Per germline, CDR1 GTSNPN and CDR2 SVGIG (reference sequence). This CDR3 spans 14 amino acids. The V segment lost 2 bases and the J segment 6 bases; nucleotides outside the gene matches: 6. CDR3 loop: CAWSLTGLAGELFF. The DNA for the CDR3 is TGTGCCTGGAGTTTGACAGGGCTCGCCGGGGAGCTGTTTTTT.

This clone was observed once. The chain carries TRBV7-3 and TRBJ2-3, with 10 bases identical to TRBD1. The CDR3 has 16 residues. Germline V gives CDR1 SGHTA, CDR2 FQGTGA. V shed 2 bases and J 7 bases; nucleotides not matched to a gene: 9. CDR3 loop: CASSLEVGQGSYTQYF. The CDR3 bases are TGTGCCAGCAGCTTAGAGGTGGGACAGGGGTCCTATACGCAGTATTTT. Together with reference TRBV7-3 and TRBJ2-3, the CDR3 gives the full variable domain: GAGVSQTPSNKVTEKGKYVELRCDPISGHTALYWYRQSLGQGPEFLIYFQGTGAADDSGLPNDRFFAVRPEGSVSTLKIQRTERGDSAVYLCASSLEVGQGSYTQYFGPGTRLTVL.

This chain uses TRBV7-2 with TRBJ2-1; 7 nucleotides match TRBD2. V dropped 4 bases and J dropped 10; count of bases not matched to a gene: 7. Germline loops: CDR1 SGHTA, CDR2 FQGNSA. The CDR3 contains 13 residues. CDR3 sequence reads: CASSSTPGLEQFF. The CDR3, as DNA: TGTGCCAGCAGCTCCACTCCGGGACTAGAGCAGTTCTTC. Variable domain in full (rest from reference TRBV7-2 and TRBJ2-1): GAGVSQSPSNKVTEKGKDVELRCDPISGHTALYWYRQSLGQGLEFLIYFQGNSAPDKSGLPSDRFSAERTGGSVSTLTIQRTQQEDSAVYLCASSSTPGLEQFFGPGTRLTVL.

The rearrangement links TRBV19 to TRBJ1-2; D is uncertain. The V end was cut by 7 bases, the J end by 3 bases, with 15 bases between. The CDR3 runs to 14 residues. From germline, CDR1 is LNHDA and CDR2 SQIVND (reference sequence). The DNA of the CDR3 is TGTGCCAGTAATCCGAGTCGACTACACTATGGCTACACCTTC. Its translation: CASNPSRLHYGYTF.

This clone occurred once. The rearrangement links TRBV24-1 to TRBJ1-5; D unresolved. This CDR3 has 14 amino acids. With 2 bases removed from V and 2 bases from J, the gap between germline ends came to 6 bases. The germline V gene has CDR1 KGHDR and CDR2 SFDVKD. The CDR3 region is CATSDSGGNQPQHF. The CDR3 nucleotides read TGTGCCACCAGTGATTCTGGGGGCAATCAGCCCCAGCATTTT.

The rearrangement uses TRBV6-2 or TRBV6-3 and TRBJ2-5, with 7 bases lining up with TRBD2. The CDR3 sequence is 15 residues long. The V gene end was trimmed by 4 bases and the J gene end by 3 bases; junction bases not matched to a gene: 8. CDR1 and CDR2 from the germline V gene are MNHEY and SVGEGT. CDR3 DNA: TGTGCCAGCAGTTCCCGCCGGACTAGTGAAGAGACCCAGTACTTC. This sequence encodes CASSSRRTSEETQYF.

CDR3 bases: TGTGCCAGCAGTAACCCCGGGGGCATTGCCACCGGGGAGCTGTTTTTT. Translated: CASSNPGGIATGELFF. The chain carries TRBV9 and TRBJ2-2; D tentatively reads TRBD1 or TRBD2 (6 bases each). Between the trimmed V and J ends, which lost 5 bases and 4 bases, there was a span of 18 bases. The germline CDR1 and CDR2 sequences are SGDLS and YYNGEE. The CDR3 consists of 16 residues.

V and J are TRBV19 and TRBJ1-2, with 9 bases fitting TRBD1. Trimming at V came to 7 bases and at J to 4 bases, leaving 7 bases not matched to a gene. Germline lookup yields CDR1 LNHDA and CDR2 SQIVND (reference sequence). There are 14 residues in the CDR3. CDR3 amino acids: CASTVRDRVYGYTF. In nucleotides, the CDR3 is TGTGCCAGTACCGTCCGGGACAGGGTCTATGGCTACACCTTC.

This chain links TRBV30 with TRBJ1-1, with 8 nucleotides matching TRBD1. J was trimmed by 5 bases and V by 0 bases; bases with no gene match: 2. From germline, CDR1 is GTSNPN and CDR2 SVGIG (reference sequence). The CDR3 contains 13 residues. CDR3 residues: CAWSVQGATEAFF. As DNA, the CDR3 is TGTGCCTGGAGTGTCCAGGGGGCGACTGAAGCTTTCTTT.